This TCR beta chain was found in a study of blood T cell repertoires in COVID-19. About the study: Specimens from acute and convalescent COVID-19 originated in the United States, Italy and Spain.

This clone was seen only a few times. In the original analysis: Amplification from reference gene primers served as the basis for estimated nucleated cell counts. Sequencing used immunoSEQ multiplex PCR; TCRdb keeps in-frame clones, though not all of them. The DNA was the basis for D and trimming; V, J and clone size are from that table. The table has about 160,000 clones, roughly 80% seen once. The TCR was taken from a man aged 55 to 70 with acute or convalescent COVID-19. The sequencing input was peripheral blood.

The CDR3 protein is CSVLQTYEQYF. The DNA of the CDR3 is TGCAGCGTTTTACAAACATACGAGCAGTACTTC. This chain uses TRBV29-1 with TRBJ2-7; D is unresolved. CDR1 is SQVTM, CDR2 ANQGSEA, per germline. CDR3 length: 11 amino acids. V was trimmed by 5 bases and J by 4 bases, leaving 9 bases between them.